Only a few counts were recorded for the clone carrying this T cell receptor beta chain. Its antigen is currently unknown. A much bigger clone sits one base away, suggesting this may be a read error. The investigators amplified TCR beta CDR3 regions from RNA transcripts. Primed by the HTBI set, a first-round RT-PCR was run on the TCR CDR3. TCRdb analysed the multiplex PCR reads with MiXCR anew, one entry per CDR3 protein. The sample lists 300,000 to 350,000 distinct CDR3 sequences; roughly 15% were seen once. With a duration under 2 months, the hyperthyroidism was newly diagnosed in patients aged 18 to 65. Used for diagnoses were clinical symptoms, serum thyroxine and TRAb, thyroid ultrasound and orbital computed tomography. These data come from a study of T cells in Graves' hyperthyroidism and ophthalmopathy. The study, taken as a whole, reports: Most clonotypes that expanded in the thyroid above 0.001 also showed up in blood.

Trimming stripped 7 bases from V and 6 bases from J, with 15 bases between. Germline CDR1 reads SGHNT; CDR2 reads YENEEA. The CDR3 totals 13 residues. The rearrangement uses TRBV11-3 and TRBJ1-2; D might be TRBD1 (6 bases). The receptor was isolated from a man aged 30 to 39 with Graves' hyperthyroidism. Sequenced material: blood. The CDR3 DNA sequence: TGTGCCAGCAACCAGGGGCCGTCTCATGGCTACACCTTC. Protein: CASNQGPSHGYTF.